These T cell receptor beta chains were read from a single sample in a study of CD8 T cells in Susac syndrome. Each CDR3 protein gets one entry after TCRdb re-called the immunoSEQ multiplex PCR reads with MiXCR. Counted here are under 200,000 distinct CDR3 sequences, 90% to 97% occurring once; the ten biggest clones make up around 0.12%. Sequenced material: CD4+ T cells from PBMCs. These receptors originate from a human donor with Susac syndrome. Both conserved end residues are part of each CDR3. The D gene is left open where the match is weak. Only part of the rows carry a size: once, few, many, or a class if the clone is expanded.

len: 12
abundance: -
j_gene: TRBJ2-1
d_gene: -
v_gene: TRBV7-9
CDR3nt: TGTGCCAGCAGCCTAACCACTGGTGAGCAGTTCTTC
CDR3aa: CASSLTTGEQFF

len: 16
abundance: -
j_gene: TRBJ2-7
d_gene: TRBD1
v_gene: TRBV14
CDR3nt: TGTGCCAGCAGTGGCGGACAGGGACGAAATTTCTACGAGCAGTACTTC
CDR3aa: CASSGGQGRNFYEQYF

len: 13
abundance: -
j_gene: TRBJ2-7
d_gene: -
v_gene: TRBV20-1
CDR3nt: TGCAGTGCTAGACAGAGTAGCTCCTACGAGCAGTACTTC
CDR3aa: CSARQSSSYEQYF

len: 14
abundance: -
j_gene: TRBJ2-2
d_gene: -
v_gene: TRBV15
CDR3nt: TGTGCCACCAGCAGGGACACCGACACCGGGGAGCTGTTTTTT
CDR3aa: CATSRDTDTGELFF

len: 15
abundance: -
j_gene: TRBJ1-6
d_gene: -
v_gene: TRBV5-1
CDR3nt: TGCGCCAGCAGCCCGGAGGGGCAGGGACATTCACCCCTCCACTTT
CDR3aa: CASSPEGQGHSPLHF

len: 14
abundance: -
j_gene: TRBJ2-3
d_gene: -
v_gene: TRBV18
CDR3nt: TGTGCCAGCTCACCACAGGGATCAGAGGATACGCAGTATTTT
CDR3aa: CASSPQGSEDTQYF

len: 12
abundance: -
j_gene: TRBJ2-1
d_gene: -
v_gene: TRBV20-1
CDR3nt: TGCAGTGCTCCGATGGGCAGAGATGAGCAGTTCTTC
CDR3aa: CSAPMGRDEQFF

len: 14
abundance: -
j_gene: TRBJ1-2
d_gene: -
v_gene: TRBV18
CDR3nt: TGTGCCAGCTCACCCCCTGCCCAGGTGGATGGCTACACCTTC
CDR3aa: CASSPPAQVDGYTF

len: 16
abundance: once
j_gene: TRBJ2-5
d_gene: TRBD2
v_gene: TRBV9
CDR3nt: TGTGCCAGCAGCGTAGAGGGAGCGGGGGGGTTCGAGACCCAGTACTTC
CDR3aa: CASSVEGAGGFETQYF

len: 12
abundance: -
j_gene: TRBJ1-5
d_gene: -
v_gene: TRBV20-1
CDR3nt: TGCAGTGCTAGTCGGGTGGATCAGCCCCAGCATTTT
CDR3aa: CSASRVDQPQHF

len: 14
abundance: -
j_gene: TRBJ1-1
d_gene: TRBD1
v_gene: TRBV7-9
CDR3nt: TGTGCCAGCAGCCGCCGGGACAGGGTTACTGAAGCTTTCTTT
CDR3aa: CASSRRDRVTEAFF

len: 14
abundance: -
j_gene: TRBJ1-6
d_gene: -
v_gene: TRBV11-2
CDR3nt: TGTGCCAGCAGCTCCTTCGGGGGGGATTCACCCCTCCACTTT
CDR3aa: CASSSFGGDSPLHF

len: 13
abundance: -
j_gene: TRBJ2-3
d_gene: -
v_gene: TRBV5-1
CDR3nt: TGCGCCAGCGGATCCTCTAAGGAACCTTCCCTGCATTTT
CDR3aa: CASGSSKEPSLHF